The 18 T cell receptor beta chains reported below all come from one sample, sequenced in a study of T cells after yellow fever vaccination. TCRdb redid the calling of the 5' RACE reads with MiXCR, one entry per CDR3 protein. This sample has more than 350,000 distinct CDR3 sequences; approximately 10% occur once, and the top ten carry around 19%. The material sequenced was PBMCs, taken on the day of the first yellow fever vaccination. These receptors were taken from a man younger than 35 who received the YFV17D yellow fever vaccine.

The chain carries TRBV6-5 and TRBJ1-2, with D perhaps TRBD1 (5 bases). Germline loops: CDR1 MNHEY, CDR2 SVGAGI. V lost 0 bases and J 0 bases, leaving 8 bases between the germline ends. The CDR3 totals 15 residues. Here the CDR3 DNA reads TGTGCCAGCAGTTACTCAGGGACGGCTAACTATGGCTACACCTTC. This codes for CASSYSGTANYGYTF.

V usage is TRBV5-1 and J usage is TRBJ2-3; 11 bases agree with TRBD2. V shed 3 bases, J shed 5 bases, and the junction held 5 bases outside the gene matches. Per germline, CDR1 SGHRS and CDR2 YFSETQ. The length of the CDR3 is 15 residues. This CDR3 is CASSYLSGGGDTQYF. CDR3 DNA: TGCGCCAGCAGCTACCTTAGCGGGGGGGGAGATACGCAGTATTTT.

The chain has TRBV9 and TRBJ2-2; D gene ambiguous. V was clipped by 0 bases and J by 2 bases, with 5 bases between them. CDR3 length equals 14 residues. Germline CDR1 is SGDLS and CDR2 is YYNGEE. CDR3 sequence: CASSVASNTGELFF. CDR3 nucleotide sequence: TGTGCCAGCAGCGTAGCCTCCAACACCGGGGAGCTGTTTTTT.

Within the sample, this clonotype is medium-sized (0.01 to 0.1%). This rearrangement joins TRBV5-1 to TRBJ1-1; the D is unclear. The CDR3 contains 12 residues. Germline V gives CDR1 SGHRS, CDR2 YFSETQ. The germline V and J ends were trimmed by 0 bases and 9 bases, with 9 bases remaining between them. The CDR3 is CASSLEGPQAFF. The CDR3 coding sequence is TGCGCCAGCAGCTTGGAAGGACCCCAAGCTTTCTTT.

The rearrangement links TRBV4-2 to TRBJ2-1; D is ambiguous. Germline values: CDR1 LGHNA, CDR2 YNFKEQ. The CDR3 consists of 14 residues. V was pared by 1 base and J by 7 bases, with 11 bases between. The CDR3 sequence is CASSQGRDQNEQFF. DNA of the CDR3: TGTGCCAGCAGCCAAGGTAGAGATCAGAATGAGCAGTTCTTC.

This sequence joins TRBV4-3 and TRBJ1-2; possible D gene TRBD1, 5 bases. Germline-derived CDR1 and CDR2 are LGHNA and YSLEER. Trimming stripped 1 base from V and 4 bases from J, with 13 bases between. This CDR3 spans 15 amino acids. The CDR3 DNA reads as TGCGCCAGCAGCCAAGGATCCCTGGGGGTCTATGGCTACACCTTC. Its protein product is CASSQGSLGVYGYTF.

This clonotype was detected only once. The chain carries TRBV28 and TRBJ1-3, with TRBD1 as a possible D gene (6 bases). This CDR3 spans 15 amino acids. Germline assignment: CDR1 MDHEN and CDR2 SYDVKM. Between the trimmed V and J ends, which lost 4 bases and 1 base, there was a span of 11 bases. DNA of the CDR3: TGTGCCAGCAGTTCTGGGGGGGCGTCTGGAAACACCATATATTTT. This gives the protein CASSSGGASGNTIYF. The entire variable domain, with the rest obtained from reference TRBV28 and TRBJ1-3, is as follows: DVKVTQSSRYLVKRTGEKVFLECVQDMDHENMFWYRQDPGLGLRLIYFSYDVKMKEKGDIPEGYSVSREKKERFSLILESASTNQTSMYLCASSSGGASGNTIYFGEGSWLTVV.

This clonotype was recorded many times. The genes are TRBV19 and TRBJ1-6; no definite D call. This CDR3 is 14 amino acids long. V lost 3 bases, J lost 4 bases, and 7 bases lay in between. Looked up from germline, CDR1 is LNHDA and CDR2 is SQIVND (reference sequence). The CDR3 is CASSIRPYNSPLHF. The CDR3, as DNA: TGTGCCAGTAGTATTCGCCCGTATAATTCACCCCTCCACTTT.

The table lists this clonotype with a few counts. V gene TRBV27 combines with J gene TRBJ2-3; possible D gene TRBD1, 6 bases. V was shortened by 3 bases and J by 0 bases, with 10 bases between the two germline ends. The CDR3 contains 15 residues. CDR1 is MNHEY, CDR2 SMNVEV, per germline (reference sequence). The CDR3: CASSLGASSTDTQYF. The CDR3 coding sequence is TGTGCCAGCAGTTTGGGGGCCTCTAGCACAGATACGCAGTATTTT.

This clonotype was seen ten or more times. V is TRBV12-3 or TRBV12-4 and J is TRBJ1-4; D not resolved. This CDR3 spans 14 amino acids. V lost 4 bases and J 11 bases, leaving 17 bases between the germline ends. Here the CDR3 reads CASSSSAGIEKLFF. In nucleotides, the CDR3 is TGTGCCAGCAGTTCCTCGGCGGGCATCGAGAAACTGTTTTTT.

V is TRBV12-3 or TRBV12-4 and J is TRBJ1-1, with D possibly TRBD1 on 6 matching bases. The CDR3 runs 14 residues. V was cut by 3 bases and J by 4 bases, with 12 bases left in between. CDR3 sequence (DNA): TGTGCCAGCAGTTTTGGGGGCGCGGGCACTGAAGCTTTCTTT. Its protein is CASSFGGAGTEAFF.

The gene calls are TRBV5-1 and TRBJ1-2, with D maybe TRBD1 (6 bases). This CDR3 spans 12 amino acids. Germline CDR1 reads SGHRS; CDR2 reads YFSETQ. Trimming left V 4 bases short and J 4 bases short, with 8 bases between. Here the CDR3 DNA reads TGCGCCAGCAGCAAGGACAGCTATGGCTACACCTTC. This codes for CASSKDSYGYTF. Using reference TRBV5-1 and TRBJ1-2 for the parts outside the CDR3, the full variable domain is KAGVTQTPRYLIKTRGQQVTLSCSPISGHRSVSWYQQTPGQGLQFLFEYFSETQRNKGNFPGRFSGRQFSNSRSEMNVSTLELGDSALYLCASSKDSYGYTFGSGTRLTVV.

This chain links TRBV6-5 with TRBJ1-1; D may be TRBD1 (6 bases). From germline, CDR1 is MNHEY and CDR2 SVGAGI. Trimming left V 6 bases short and J 0 bases short, with 14 bases between. The CDR3 spans 15 residues. The DNA for the CDR3 is TGTGCCAGCAGCTTACAGGGAGTCATGAACACTGAAGCTTTCTTT. Residues: CASSLQGVMNTEAFF.

In DNA, the CDR3 is TGTGCCAGCAGCAAAAGGGCTGGGTCGGGGACCCAGTACTTC. It specifies CASSKRAGSGTQYF. The chain uses TRBV11-3 and TRBJ2-5; D unclear. Germline V gene sequence: CDR1 SGHNT, CDR2 YENEEA. V was cut by 5 bases and J by 7 bases, with 17 bases left in between. The CDR3 extends over 14 amino acids. The full variable domain, rest sourced from reference TRBV11-3 and TRBJ2-5, is EAGVVQSPRYKIIEKKQPVAFWCNPISGHNTLYWYLQNLGQGPELLIRYENEEAVDDSQLPKDRFSAERLKGVDSTLKIQPAELGDSAVYLCASSKRAGSGTQYFGPGTRLLVL.

This clonotype has more than one count but fewer than ten. This rearrangement joins TRBV4-1 to TRBJ1-2; possible D gene TRBD1, 5 bases. This CDR3 has 15 amino acids. The ends were cut back, 0 bases at V and 8 bases at J, with 16 bases in the middle. Germline V CDR1 and CDR2: MGHRA, YSYEKL. CDR3 in DNA: TGCGCCAGCAGCCAAGATTGGCAGGGCCTAGGGGGCTACACCTTC. Residues: CASSQDWQGLGGYTF.

This clonotype was seen many times. This chain uses TRBV24-1 with TRBJ2-2; the match to TRBD2 covers 16 bases. The CDR3 consists of 20 residues. With 7 bases clipped from V and 3 bases from J, the junction kept 13 bases outside the gene matches. From germline, CDR1 is KGHDR and CDR2 SFDVKD. This CDR3 is CATSTGTSGGAYPHTGELFF. For the CDR3, the DNA is TGTGCCACCAGCACCGGGACTAGCGGGGGGGCCTACCCTCACACCGGGGAGCTGTTTTTT.

The gene calls are TRBV19 and TRBJ2-5; perhaps D is TRBD1 or TRBD2 (6 bases each). The V end lost 3 bases, the J end lost 0 bases, and 11 bases lay between the germline ends. The CDR3 is made up of 15 amino acids. Germline lookup yields CDR1 LNHDA and CDR2 SQIVND (reference sequence). DNA for the CDR3: TGTGCCAGTAGTATTAGGGGGGCCTACCAAGAGACCCAGTACTTC. It is translated as CASSIRGAYQETQYF.

At least ten counts were recorded for this clonotype. The rearrangement links TRBV12-3 or TRBV12-4 to TRBJ2-5; the D is unclear. V lost 6 bases, J lost 0 bases, and 5 bases lay in between. This CDR3 spans 12 amino acids. The CDR3: CASSRDQETQYF. In DNA form, the CDR3 reads TGTGCCAGCAGCCGGGACCAAGAGACCCAGTACTTC.